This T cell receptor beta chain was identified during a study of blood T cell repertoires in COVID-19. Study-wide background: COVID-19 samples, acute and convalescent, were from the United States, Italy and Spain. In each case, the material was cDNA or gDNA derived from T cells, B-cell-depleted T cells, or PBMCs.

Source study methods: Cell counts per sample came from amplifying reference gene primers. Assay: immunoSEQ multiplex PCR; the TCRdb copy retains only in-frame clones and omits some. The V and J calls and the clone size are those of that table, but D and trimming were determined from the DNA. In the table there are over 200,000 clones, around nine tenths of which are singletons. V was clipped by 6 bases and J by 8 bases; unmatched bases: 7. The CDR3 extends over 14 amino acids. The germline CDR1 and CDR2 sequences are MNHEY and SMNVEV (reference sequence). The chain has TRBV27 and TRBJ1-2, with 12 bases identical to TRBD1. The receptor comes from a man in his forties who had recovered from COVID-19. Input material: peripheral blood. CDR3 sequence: CASRGTGGARGYTF. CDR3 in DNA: TGTGCCAGCAGGGGGACAGGGGGCGCAAGGGGCTACACCTTC.